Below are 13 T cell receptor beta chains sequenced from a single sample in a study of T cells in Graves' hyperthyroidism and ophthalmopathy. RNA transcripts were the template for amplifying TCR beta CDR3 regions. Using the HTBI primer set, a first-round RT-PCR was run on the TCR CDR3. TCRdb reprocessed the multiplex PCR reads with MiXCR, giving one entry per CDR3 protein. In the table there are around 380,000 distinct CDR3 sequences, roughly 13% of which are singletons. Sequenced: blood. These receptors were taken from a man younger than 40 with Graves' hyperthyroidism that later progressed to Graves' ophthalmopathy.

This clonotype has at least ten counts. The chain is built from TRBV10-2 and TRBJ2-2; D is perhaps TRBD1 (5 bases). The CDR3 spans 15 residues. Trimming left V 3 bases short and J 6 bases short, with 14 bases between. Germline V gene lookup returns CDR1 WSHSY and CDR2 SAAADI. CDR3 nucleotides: TGCGCCAGCAGTGAATCAGGGTATCAGGCCGGGGAGCTGTTTTTT. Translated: CASSESGYQAGELFF.

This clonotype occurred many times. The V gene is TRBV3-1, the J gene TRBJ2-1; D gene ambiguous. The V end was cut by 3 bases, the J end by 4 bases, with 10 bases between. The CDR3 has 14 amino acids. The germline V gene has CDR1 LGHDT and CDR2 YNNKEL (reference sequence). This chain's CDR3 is CASSHPPEYNEQFF. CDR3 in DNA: TGTGCCAGCAGCCATCCGCCGGAGTACAATGAGCAGTTCTTC.

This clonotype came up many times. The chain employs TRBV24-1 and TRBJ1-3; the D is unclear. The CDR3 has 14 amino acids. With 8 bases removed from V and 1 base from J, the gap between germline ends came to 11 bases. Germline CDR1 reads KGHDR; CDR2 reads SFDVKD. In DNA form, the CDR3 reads TGTGCCACCATAAACCGCTCGTCTGGAAACACCATATATTTT. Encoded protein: CATINRSSGNTIYF.

CDR3 sequence reads: CASSRSTGGYNEQFF. Here the CDR3 DNA reads TGTGCCAGCAGTCGTTCGACAGGGGGTTACAATGAGCAGTTCTTC. The gene calls are TRBV12-3 or TRBV12-4 and TRBJ2-1, with TRBD1 identical over 9 bases. There are 15 residues in the CDR3. The V gene end was trimmed by 5 bases and the J gene end by 4 bases; junction bases not matched to a gene: 6.

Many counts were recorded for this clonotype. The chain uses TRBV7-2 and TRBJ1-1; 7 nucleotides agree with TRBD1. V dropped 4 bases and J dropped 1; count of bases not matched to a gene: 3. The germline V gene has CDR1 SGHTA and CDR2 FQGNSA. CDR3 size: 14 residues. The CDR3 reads CASSSYRGNTEAFF. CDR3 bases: TGTGCCAGCAGCTCCTACAGGGGGAACACTGAAGCTTTCTTT.

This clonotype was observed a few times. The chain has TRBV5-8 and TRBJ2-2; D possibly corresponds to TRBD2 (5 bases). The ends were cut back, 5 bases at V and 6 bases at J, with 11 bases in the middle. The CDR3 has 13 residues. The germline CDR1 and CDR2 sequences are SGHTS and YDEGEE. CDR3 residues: CASRSRGAGELFF. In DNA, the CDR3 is TGTGCCAGCAGATCCCGGGGAGCCGGGGAGCTGTTTTTT.

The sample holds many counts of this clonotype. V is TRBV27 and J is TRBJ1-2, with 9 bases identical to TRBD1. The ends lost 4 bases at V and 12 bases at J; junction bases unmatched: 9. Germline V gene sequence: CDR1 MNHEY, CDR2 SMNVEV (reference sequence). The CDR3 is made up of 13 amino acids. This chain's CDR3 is CASSYRQGEIDTF. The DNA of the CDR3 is TGTGCCAGCAGTTATAGACAGGGGGAAATTGACACCTTC.

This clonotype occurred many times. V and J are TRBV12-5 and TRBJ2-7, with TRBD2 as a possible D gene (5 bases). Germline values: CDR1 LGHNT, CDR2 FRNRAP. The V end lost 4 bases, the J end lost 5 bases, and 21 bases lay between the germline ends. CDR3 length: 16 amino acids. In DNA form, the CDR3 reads TGTGCTAGTGGTTCACCGCAGTCGGCGTTCGGGGACGAGCAGTACTTC. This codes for CASGSPQSAFGDEQYF.

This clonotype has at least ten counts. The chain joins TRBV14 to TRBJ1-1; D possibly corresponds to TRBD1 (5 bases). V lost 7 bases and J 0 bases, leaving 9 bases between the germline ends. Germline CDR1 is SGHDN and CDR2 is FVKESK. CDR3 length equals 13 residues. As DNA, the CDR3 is TGTGCCAGCAAGAGACAGTTGAACACTGAAGCTTTCTTT. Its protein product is CASKRQLNTEAFF.

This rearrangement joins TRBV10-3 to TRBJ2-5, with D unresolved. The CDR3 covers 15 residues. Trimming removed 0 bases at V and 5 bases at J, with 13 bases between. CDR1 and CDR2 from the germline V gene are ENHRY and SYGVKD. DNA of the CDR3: TGTGCCATCAGTGAGTCCGAGGTGCGTCGGGAGACCCAGTACTTC. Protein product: CAISESEVRRETQYF.

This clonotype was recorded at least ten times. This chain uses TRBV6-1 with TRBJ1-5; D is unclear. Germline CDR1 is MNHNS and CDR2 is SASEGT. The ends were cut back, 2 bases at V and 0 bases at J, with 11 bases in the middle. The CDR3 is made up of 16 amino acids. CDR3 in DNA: TGTGCCAGCAGTGAAATCCGCGGCCATAGCAATCAGCCCCAGCATTTT. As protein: CASSEIRGHSNQPQHF.

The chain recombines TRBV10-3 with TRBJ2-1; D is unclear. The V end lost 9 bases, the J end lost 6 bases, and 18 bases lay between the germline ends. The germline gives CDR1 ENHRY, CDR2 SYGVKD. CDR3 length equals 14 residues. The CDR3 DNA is TGTGCCATGGCCCAAGGATTGGGTTCCAATGAGCAGTTCTTC. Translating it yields CAMAQGLGSNEQFF.

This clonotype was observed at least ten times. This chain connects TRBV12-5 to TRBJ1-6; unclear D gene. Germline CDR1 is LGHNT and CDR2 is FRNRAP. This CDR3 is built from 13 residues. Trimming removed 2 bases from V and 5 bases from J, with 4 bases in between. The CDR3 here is CASGLRHNSPLHF. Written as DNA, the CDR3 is TGTGCTAGTGGTTTGAGGCATAATTCACCCCTCCACTTT.